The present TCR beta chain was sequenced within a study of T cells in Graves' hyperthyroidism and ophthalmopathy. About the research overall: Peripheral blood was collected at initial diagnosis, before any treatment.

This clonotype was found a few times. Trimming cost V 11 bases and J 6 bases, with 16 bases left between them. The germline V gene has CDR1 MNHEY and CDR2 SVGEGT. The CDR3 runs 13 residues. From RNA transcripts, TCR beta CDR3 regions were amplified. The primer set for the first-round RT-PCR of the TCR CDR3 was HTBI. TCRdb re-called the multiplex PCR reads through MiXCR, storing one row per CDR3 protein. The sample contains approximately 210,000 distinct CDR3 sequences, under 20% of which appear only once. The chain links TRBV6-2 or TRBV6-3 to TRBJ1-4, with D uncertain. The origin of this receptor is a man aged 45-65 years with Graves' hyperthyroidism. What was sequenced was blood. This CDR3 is CACSKREHEKLFF. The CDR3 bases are TGTGCCTGCTCCAAGCGGGAGCATGAAAAACTGTTTTTT.